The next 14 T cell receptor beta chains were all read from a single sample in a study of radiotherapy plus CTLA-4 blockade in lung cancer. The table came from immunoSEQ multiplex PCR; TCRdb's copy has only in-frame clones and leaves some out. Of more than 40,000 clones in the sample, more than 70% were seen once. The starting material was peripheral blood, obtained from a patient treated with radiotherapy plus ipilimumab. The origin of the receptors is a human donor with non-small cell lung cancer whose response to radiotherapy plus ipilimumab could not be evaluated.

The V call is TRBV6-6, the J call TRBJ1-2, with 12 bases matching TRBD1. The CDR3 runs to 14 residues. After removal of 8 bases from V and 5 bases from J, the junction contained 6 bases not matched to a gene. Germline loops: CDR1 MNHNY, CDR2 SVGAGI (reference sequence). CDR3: CASYRDRGLYGYTF. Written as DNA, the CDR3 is TGTGCCAGCTACAGGGACAGGGGGCTTTATGGCTACACCTTC.

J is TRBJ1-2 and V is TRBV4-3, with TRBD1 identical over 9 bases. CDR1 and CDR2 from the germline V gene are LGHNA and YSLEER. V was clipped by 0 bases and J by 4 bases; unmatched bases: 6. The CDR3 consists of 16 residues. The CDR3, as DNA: TGCGCCAGCAGCCAAGATTGGGGACAGGGTAGCTATGGCTACACCTTC. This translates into CASSQDWGQGSYGYTF.

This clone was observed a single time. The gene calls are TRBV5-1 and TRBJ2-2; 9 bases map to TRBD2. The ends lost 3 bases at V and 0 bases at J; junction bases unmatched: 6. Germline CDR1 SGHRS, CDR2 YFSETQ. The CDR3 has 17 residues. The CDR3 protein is CASSSVAGAANTGELFF. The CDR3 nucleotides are TGCGCCAGCAGCTCGGTAGCGGGGGCCGCGAACACCGGGGAGCTGTTTTTT.

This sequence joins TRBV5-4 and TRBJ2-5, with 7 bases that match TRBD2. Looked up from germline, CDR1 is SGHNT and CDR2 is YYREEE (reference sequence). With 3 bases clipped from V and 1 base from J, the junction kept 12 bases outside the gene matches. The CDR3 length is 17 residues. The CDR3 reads CASSSARLADPQETQYF. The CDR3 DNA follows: TGTGCCAGCAGCTCGGCCCGGCTAGCGGACCCCCAAGAGACCCAGTACTTC. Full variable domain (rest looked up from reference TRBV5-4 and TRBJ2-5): ETGVTQSPTHLIKTRGQQVTLRCSSQSGHNTVSWYQQALGQGPQFIFQYYREEENGRGNFPPRFSGLQFPNYSSELNVNALELDDSALYLCASSSARLADPQETQYFGPGTRLLVL.

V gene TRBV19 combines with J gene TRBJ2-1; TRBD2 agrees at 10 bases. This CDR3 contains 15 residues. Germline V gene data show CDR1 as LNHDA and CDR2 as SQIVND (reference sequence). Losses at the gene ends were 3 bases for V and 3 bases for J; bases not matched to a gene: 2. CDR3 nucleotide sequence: TGTGCCAGTAGTATGTCTAGCGGGGGCTACAATGAGCAGTTCTTC. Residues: CASSMSSGGYNEQFF. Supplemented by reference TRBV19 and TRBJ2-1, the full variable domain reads DGGITQSPKYLFRKEGQNVTLSCEQNLNHDAMYWYRQDPGQGLRLIYYSQIVNDFQKGDIAEGYSVSREKKESFPLTVTSAQKNPTAFYLCASSMSSGGYNEQFFGPGTRLTVL.

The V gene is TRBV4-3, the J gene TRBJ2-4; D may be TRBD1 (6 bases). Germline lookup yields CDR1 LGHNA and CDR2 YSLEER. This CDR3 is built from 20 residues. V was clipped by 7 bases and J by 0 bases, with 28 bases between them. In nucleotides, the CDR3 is TGCGCCAGCACCTTCTTACCGACAGGTAGCCCCAGACTAGCCAAAAACATTCAGTACTTC. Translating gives CASTFLPTGSPRLAKNIQYF.

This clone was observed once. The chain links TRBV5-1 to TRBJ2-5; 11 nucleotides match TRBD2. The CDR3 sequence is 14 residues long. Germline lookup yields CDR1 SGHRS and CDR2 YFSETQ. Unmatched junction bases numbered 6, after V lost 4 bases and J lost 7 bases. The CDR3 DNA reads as TGCGCCAGCAGCGACACTAGCGGGGGAGGGACCCAGTACTTC. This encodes CASSDTSGGGTQYF.

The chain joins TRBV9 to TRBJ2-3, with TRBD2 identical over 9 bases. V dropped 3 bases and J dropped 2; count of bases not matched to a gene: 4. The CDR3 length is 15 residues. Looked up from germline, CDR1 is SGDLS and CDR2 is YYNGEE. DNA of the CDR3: TGTGCCAGCAGCGGGCGGGGGGGGGACACAGATACGCAGTATTTT. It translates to CASSGRGGDTDTQYF.

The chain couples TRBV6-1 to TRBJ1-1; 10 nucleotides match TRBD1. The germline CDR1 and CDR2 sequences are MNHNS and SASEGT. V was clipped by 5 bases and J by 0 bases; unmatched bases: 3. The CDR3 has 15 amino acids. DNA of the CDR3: TGTGCCAGCAGTCCGGGACAGGGGATGAACACTGAAGCTTTCTTT. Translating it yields CASSPGQGMNTEAFF.

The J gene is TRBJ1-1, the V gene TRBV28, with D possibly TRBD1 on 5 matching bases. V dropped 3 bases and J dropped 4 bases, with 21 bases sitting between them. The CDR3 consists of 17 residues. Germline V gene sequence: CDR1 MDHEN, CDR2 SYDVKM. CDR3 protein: CASSFWGLESGGTEAFF. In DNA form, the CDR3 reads TGTGCCAGCAGTTTCTGGGGTTTAGAATCCGGGGGCACTGAAGCTTTCTTT.

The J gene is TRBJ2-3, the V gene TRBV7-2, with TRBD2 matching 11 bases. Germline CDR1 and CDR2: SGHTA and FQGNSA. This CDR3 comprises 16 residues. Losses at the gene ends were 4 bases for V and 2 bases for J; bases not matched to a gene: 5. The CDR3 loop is CASSYVAGGITDTQYF. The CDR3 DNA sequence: TGTGCCAGCAGCTACGTAGCGGGGGGGATCACAGATACGCAGTATTTT.

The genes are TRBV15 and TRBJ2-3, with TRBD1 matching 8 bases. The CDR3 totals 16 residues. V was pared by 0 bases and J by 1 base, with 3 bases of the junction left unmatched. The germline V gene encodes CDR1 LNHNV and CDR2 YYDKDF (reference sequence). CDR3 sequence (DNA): TGTGCCACCAGCAGAGATCAGGGGGCGGGCACAGATACGCAGTATTTT. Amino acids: CATSRDQGAGTDTQYF.

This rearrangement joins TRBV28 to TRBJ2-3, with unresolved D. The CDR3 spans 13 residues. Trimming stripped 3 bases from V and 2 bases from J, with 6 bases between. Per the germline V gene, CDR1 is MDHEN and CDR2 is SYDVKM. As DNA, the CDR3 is TGTGCCAGCAGTTTCCAGGTCACAGATACGCAGTATTTT. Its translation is CASSFQVTDTQYF. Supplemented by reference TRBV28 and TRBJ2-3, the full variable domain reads DVKVTQSSRYLVKRTGEKVFLECVQDMDHENMFWYRQDPGLGLRLIYFSYDVKMKEKGDIPEGYSVSREKKERFSLILESASTNQTSMYLCASSFQVTDTQYFGPGTRLTVL.

The CDR3 is CASSQDYRDRVVFVCYEQYF. DNA of the CDR3: TGCGCCAGCAGCCAGGATTACCGGGACAGGGTAGTTTTTGTGTGCTACGAGCAGTACTTC. V usage is TRBV4-3 and J usage is TRBJ2-7; 9 nucleotides match TRBD1. The CDR3 has 20 amino acids. Germline CDR1 LGHNA, CDR2 YSLEER. V was clipped by 3 bases and J by 3 bases; unmatched bases: 21.